Shown below are 21 T cell receptor beta chains from a single sample sequenced in a study of cytomegalovirus exposure and HLA in healthy donors. With 60 Vbeta and 13 Jbeta primers, the PCR was carried out. Repertoires were generated with immunoSEQ multiplex PCR, while TCRdb's copy carries only in-frame clones and drops some. The data contain about 160,000 clones, approximately 80% of them singletons. The specimen was PBMCs. Receptors originate from a man aged 18 to 35 in good health and CMV-seropositive.

The rearrangement uses TRBV4-1 and TRBJ2-1, with 9 nucleotides matching TRBD2. Germline V gene lookup returns CDR1 MGHRA and CDR2 YSYEKL. This CDR3 is built from 17 residues. V was clipped by 4 bases and J by 3 bases; unmatched bases: 10. CDR3 sequence: CASSPSRLAASYNEQFF. The CDR3 DNA reads TGCGCCAGCAGCCCCTCCCGACTAGCGGCTAGCTACAATGAGCAGTTCTTC.

The J gene is TRBJ2-5, the V gene TRBV7-3; a possible D gene is TRBD2 (5 bases). Germline V lookup: CDR1 SGHTA, CDR2 FQGTGA. The CDR3 has 15 amino acids. Trimming shortened V by 5 bases and J by 2 bases, and 15 bases separated the two germline ends. The chain's CDR3 is CASSVYSGKQETQYF. Here the CDR3 DNA reads TGTGCCAGCAGCGTCTACTCCGGGAAACAAGAGACCCAGTACTTC.

This sequence joins TRBV7-8 and TRBJ2-1, with a weak D call TRBD1 (5 bases). The CDR3 is 15 residues long. Per germline, CDR1 SGHVS and CDR2 FQNEAQ. The ends were cut back, 4 bases at V and 8 bases at J, with 18 bases in the middle. In nucleotides, the CDR3 is TGTGCCAGCAGCTCAGCAGACAGTACAATCGATGAGCAGTTCTTC. Residues: CASSSADSTIDEQFF.

The chain uses TRBV11-2 and TRBJ1-2; D not certain. Germline V gene sequence: CDR1 SGHAT, CDR2 FQNNGV. The CDR3 sequence is 13 residues long. The V end was cut by 1 base, the J end by 7 bases, with 10 bases between. CDR3 sequence reads: CASSLVGSRGYTF. CDR3 in DNA: TGTGCCAGCAGCTTAGTGGGGAGTCGTGGCTACACCTTC.

This clone was detected once. CDR3 sequence: CASSPRGSGGVGDEQFF. CDR3 DNA sequence: TGTGCCAGCAGCCCCAGGGGAAGCGGGGGGGTTGGAGATGAGCAGTTCTTC. The chain is built from TRBV9 and TRBJ2-1; 10 nucleotides line up with TRBD2. Trimming cost V 4 bases and J 8 bases; bases outside gene matches: 15. Germline V gene data show CDR1 as SGDLS and CDR2 as YYNGEE. The CDR3 is 17 amino acids.

This clone was observed once. This chain links TRBV27 with TRBJ2-7; 9 nucleotides line up with TRBD1. Germline loops: CDR1 MNHEY, CDR2 SMNVEV (reference sequence). The CDR3 spans 14 residues. J was trimmed by 6 bases and V by 7 bases; bases with no gene match: 10. Here the CDR3 DNA reads TGTGCCAGCAAATCACAGGGGGCGTTAGGCGAGCAGTACTTC. It yields the protein CASKSQGALGEQYF.

The J gene is TRBJ2-1, the V gene TRBV27; 8 bases are shared with TRBD2. The germline V gene encodes CDR1 MNHEY and CDR2 SMNVEV (reference sequence). The CDR3 loop spans 13 amino acids. V lost 7 bases, J lost 8 bases, and 7 bases stayed unmatched. CDR3 residues: CASTFGRGYEQFF. CDR3 bases: TGTGCCAGCACCTTCGGGAGGGGGTATGAGCAGTTCTTC.

This clone occurred a few times. The chain joins TRBV6-1 to TRBJ1-1; tentatively, D is TRBD1 (5 bases). Trimming cost V 4 bases and J 1 base, with 10 bases left between them. Per germline, CDR1 MNHNS and CDR2 SASEGT. The CDR3 is 14 amino acids. The CDR3 sequence: CASSGGGWNTEAFF. CDR3 DNA: TGTGCCAGCAGTGGGGGGGGGTGGAACACTGAAGCTTTCTTT.

This sequence joins TRBV12-5 and TRBJ2-7, with 9 bases identical to TRBD1. Looked up from germline, CDR1 is LGHNT and CDR2 is FRNRAP. The CDR3 runs to 16 residues. Unmatched junction bases numbered 7, after V lost 1 base and J lost 3 bases. The CDR3 here is CASGLAGTGNFYEQYF. The CDR3 coding sequence is TGTGCTAGTGGTTTGGCCGGGACAGGGAACTTCTACGAGCAGTACTTC.

This chain connects TRBV15 to TRBJ2-6, with D unresolved. This CDR3 is 15 amino acids long. Germline CDR1 and CDR2: LNHNV and YYDKDF (reference sequence). V was pared by 4 bases and J by 0 bases, with 7 bases between. The CDR3 loop reads CATSTPVSGANVLTF. For the CDR3, the DNA is TGTGCCACCAGCACCCCGGTCTCTGGGGCCAACGTCCTGACTTTC. The whole variable domain, remainder taken from reference TRBV15 and TRBJ2-6, is DAMVIQNPRYQVTQFGKPVTLSCSQTLNHNVMYWYQQKSSQAPKLLFHYYDKDFNNEADTPDNFQSRRPNTSFCFLDIRSPGLGDTAMYLCATSTPVSGANVLTFGAGSRLTVL.

CDR3 region: CASSPTGTSASSTDTQYF. CDR3 coding DNA: TGCGCCAGCAGCCCTACCGGGACTAGCGCTTCTAGCACAGATACGCAGTATTTT. The chain has TRBV5-1 and TRBJ2-3; 10 bases are a match to TRBD2. Trimming took 4 bases from V and 0 from J; bases not matched to a gene: 11. Germline-derived CDR1 and CDR2 are SGHRS and YFSETQ. The CDR3 length is 18 residues.

This clone appeared once. The chain joins TRBV7-2 to TRBJ2-1; possibly TRBD1 for D (6 bases). Trimming cost V 5 bases and J 10 bases, with 9 bases left between them. This CDR3 has 11 residues. The V gene's germline CDR1 is SGHTA and CDR2 FQGNSA. This CDR3 reads CASSPGQEQFF. In nucleotides, the CDR3 is TGTGCCAGCAGCCCAGGACAGGAGCAGTTCTTC.

V gene TRBV9 combines with J gene TRBJ2-7, with 8 bases matching TRBD1. Trimming removed 0 bases from V and 3 bases from J; junction bases left unmatched: 2. This CDR3 is 14 amino acids long. Germline loops: CDR1 SGDLS, CDR2 YYNGEE. This CDR3 is CASSVEGQDYEQYF. The CDR3 bases are TGTGCCAGCAGCGTAGAGGGACAGGACTACGAGCAGTACTTC.

This clone has a single count. V and J are TRBV6-6 and TRBJ2-6, with D possibly matching TRBD1 (5 bases). The V gene lost 4 bases and the J gene lost 4 bases, with 11 bases spanning the gap. The length of the CDR3 is 15 residues. From germline, CDR1 is MNHNY and CDR2 SVGAGI (reference sequence). DNA of the CDR3: TGTGCCAGCAGTTCCCAGGGAAGCGGGGCCAACGTCCTGACTTTC. Its protein product is CASSSQGSGANVLTF.

The V gene is TRBV29-1, the J gene TRBJ1-1, with D possibly being TRBD1 (5 bases). Per the germline V gene, CDR1 is SQVTM and CDR2 is ANQGSEA. V lost 2 bases and J lost 1, with 8 bases in between. The CDR3 has 13 residues. DNA for the CDR3: TGCAGCGTTGAATGGGGGGGGAACACTGAAGCTTTCTTT. This codes for CSVEWGGNTEAFF.

The chain joins TRBV5-8 to TRBJ2-5; 8 nucleotides agree with TRBD2. V shed 2 bases, J shed 5 bases, and the junction held 11 bases outside the gene matches. Germline lookup yields CDR1 SGHTS and CDR2 YDEGEE. This CDR3 spans 16 amino acids. CDR3 bases: TGTGCCAGCAGCTTCTTTACCGGGGGGGTTCTGGAGACCCAGTACTTC. This encodes CASSFFTGGVLETQYF. The full variable domain, rest sourced from reference TRBV5-8 and TRBJ2-5, is EAGVTQSPTHLIKTRGQQATLRCSPISGHTSVYWYQQALGLGLQFLLWYDEGEERNRGNFPPRFSGRQFPNYSSELNVNALELEDSALYLCASSFFTGGVLETQYFGPGTRLLVL.

This clone was seen a few times. The rearrangement uses TRBV5-1 and TRBJ1-3; TRBD1 is a possible D gene (6 bases). The V and J ends lost 5 bases and 0 bases respectively, with 12 bases between them. Germline CDR1 SGHRS, CDR2 YFSETQ. The CDR3 spans 15 residues. This CDR3 is CASSSGASSGNTIYF. The CDR3 DNA sequence: TGCGCCAGCAGTTCAGGGGCGAGCTCTGGAAACACCATATATTTT.

Only a few counts were recorded for this clone. V gene TRBV2 combines with J gene TRBJ1-1, with 9 bases fitting TRBD1. The germline gives CDR1 SNHLY, CDR2 FYNNEI. V shed 9 bases and J 5 bases; nucleotides not matched to a gene: 13. The CDR3 extends over 15 amino acids. The CDR3 DNA sequence: TGTGCCAGTATCTTTACCGGGACAGGGATTACTGAAGCTTTCTTT. Its translation: CASIFTGTGITEAFF.

The chain recombines TRBV6-1 with TRBJ2-2; a possible D gene is TRBD2 (5 bases). V was pared by 6 bases and J by 4 bases, with 9 bases between. The CDR3 is 13 residues long. CDR1 and CDR2 (germline): MNHNS, SASEGT. The CDR3 loop is CASRLDSTGELFF. CDR3 DNA: TGTGCCAGCAGACTAGACTCCACCGGGGAGCTGTTTTTT.

The chain recombines TRBV7-2 with TRBJ2-1, with 9 positions matching TRBD2. From germline, CDR1 is SGHTA and CDR2 FQGNSA. The ends lost 5 bases at V and 1 base at J; junction bases unmatched: 6. The CDR3 is 16 amino acids. DNA for the CDR3: TGTGCCAGCAGCCTCAGTAGCGGGAGTTCCTACAATGAGCAGTTCTTC. Residues: CASSLSSGSSYNEQFF. The full variable domain, its missing parts supplied by reference TRBV7-2 and TRBJ2-1, is GAGVSQSPSNKVTEKGKDVELRCDPISGHTALYWYRQSLGQGLEFLIYFQGNSAPDKSGLPSDRFSAERTGGSVSTLTIQRTQQEDSAVYLCASSLSSGSSYNEQFFGPGTRLTVL.

The chain uses TRBV15 and TRBJ2-7; 12 nucleotides line up with TRBD2. V shed 3 bases and J 3 bases; nucleotides not matched to a gene: 9. Germline V lookup: CDR1 LNHNV, CDR2 YYDKDF (reference sequence). The CDR3 extends over 17 amino acids. The CDR3 coding sequence is TGTGCCACCAGCAGGAAAGAACTAGCGGGGGGACACTACGAGCAGTACTTC. Its protein product is CATSRKELAGGHYEQYF.